Each of the 10 T cell receptor beta chains below was sequenced from the same sample in a study of PD-1 blockade in classical Hodgkin lymphoma. Documented time point: cycle 4 day 1 (C4D1), after more than 5 weeks of nivolumab. Autologous stem cell transplantation was followed by relapse in every patient, and brentuximab vedotin exposure varied. The assay was immunoSEQ multiplex PCR, and TCRdb's table has in-frame clones only and misses some. Among approximately 25,000 clones listed, roughly 72% were seen once. This sample comprised peripheral blood mononuclear cells (PBMCs), obtained before the fourth cycle of nivolumab. Receptors originate from a human donor with classical Hodgkin lymphoma.

The genes are TRBV30 and TRBJ2-2, with unresolved D. This CDR3 comprises 14 residues. The V gene lost 6 bases and the J gene lost 0 bases, with 11 bases spanning the gap. The germline V gene encodes CDR1 GTSNPN and CDR2 SVGIG (reference sequence). The DNA for the CDR3 is TGTGCCTGTCTAGATGAGGCGAACACCGGGGAGCTGTTTTTT. As protein: CACLDEANTGELFF.

The V and J genes are TRBV19 and TRBJ2-2; 8 bases are shared with TRBD1. V lost 5 bases and J lost 6; bases outside the gene matches: 2. Germline V gives CDR1 LNHDA, CDR2 SQIVND (reference sequence). The CDR3 runs 13 residues. In nucleotides, the CDR3 is TGTGCCAGTAGTCTGGACAGGGCCGGGGAGCTGTTTTTT. This sequence encodes CASSLDRAGELFF. Combining the CDR3 with reference TRBV19 and TRBJ2-2 gives the whole variable domain DGGITQSPKYLFRKEGQNVTLSCEQNLNHDAMYWYRQDPGQGLRLIYYSQIVNDFQKGDIAEGYSVSREKKESFPLTVTSAQKNPTAFYLCASSLDRAGELFFGEGSRLTVL.

This clone was observed a handful of times. V gene TRBV9 combines with J gene TRBJ1-4; tentative D call: TRBD1 (6 bases). Looked up from germline, CDR1 is SGDLS and CDR2 is YYNGEE. The CDR3 consists of 16 residues. The V and J ends lost 2 bases and 8 bases respectively, with 19 bases between them. In nucleotides, the CDR3 is TGTGCCAGCAGCGTCGACGCTCGCTGGACAGAGGAAAAACTGTTTTTT. Protein sequence: CASSVDARWTEEKLFF. The full variable domain, with the rest looked up from reference TRBV9 and TRBJ1-4, is DSGVTQTPKHLITATGQRVTLRCSPRSGDLSVYWYQQSLDQGLQFLIQYYNGEERAKGNILERFSAQQFPDLHSELNLSSLELGDSALYFCASSVDARWTEEKLFFGSGTQLSVL.

The chain joins TRBV5-1 to TRBJ2-1, with D perhaps being TRBD1 or TRBD2 (6 bases each). This CDR3 is 15 amino acids long. V was clipped by 0 bases and J by 8 bases, with 15 bases between them. CDR1 and CDR2 from the germline V gene are SGHRS and YFSETQ. The CDR3, as DNA: TGCGCCAGCAGCTTGGAAGGGGGGCCTTGGGATGAGCAGTTCTTC. Its protein is CASSLEGGPWDEQFF.

This chain uses TRBV29-1 with TRBJ1-5; D not resolved. Per the germline V gene, CDR1 is SQVTM and CDR2 is ANQGSEA. V lost 4 bases and J lost 8, with 15 bases in between. This CDR3 is 13 amino acids long. This CDR3 is CSVGGTFGEPQHF. In DNA form, the CDR3 reads TGCAGCGTTGGGGGAACCTTCGGGGAGCCCCAGCATTTT.

In this sample, this clone turned up a few times. The rearrangement uses TRBV28 and TRBJ2-1; D uncertain. The ends were cut back, 5 bases at V and 8 bases at J, with 10 bases in the middle. The CDR3 runs 12 residues. Looked up from germline, CDR1 is MDHEN and CDR2 is SYDVKM. For the CDR3, the DNA is TGTGCCAGCAGTCCTACTTGGGATGAGCAGTTCTTC. It encodes CASSPTWDEQFF.

This chain uses TRBV7-9 with TRBJ2-7, with 10 positions matching TRBD2. V gave up 6 bases and J gave up 7 bases; unmatched junction bases: 9. Germline assignment: CDR1 SEHNR and CDR2 FQNEAQ (reference sequence). The CDR3 loop spans 14 amino acids. The CDR3 loop is CASSASGGLVEQYF. The CDR3 DNA reads as TGTGCCAGCAGTGCTAGCGGGGGCCTTGTGGAGCAGTACTTC. The complete variable domain, with remaining parts taken from reference TRBV7-9 and TRBJ2-7, reads DTGVSQNPRHKITKRGQNVTFRCDPISEHNRLYWYRQTLGQGPEFLTYFQNEAQLEKSRLLSDRFSAERPKGSFSTLEIQRTEQGDSAMYLCASSASGGLVEQYFGPGTRLTVT.

The V gene is TRBV4-1, the J gene TRBJ1-5; a possible D gene is TRBD1 (5 bases). The CDR3 length is 16 residues. V lost 0 bases, J lost 4 bases, and 13 bases lay in between. Per germline, CDR1 MGHRA and CDR2 YSYEKL. The CDR3 DNA reads TGCGCCAGCAGCCAAGATGGAGGGGCAGGTAATCAGCCCCAGCATTTT. The encoded protein is CASSQDGGAGNQPQHF.

This chain links TRBV19 with TRBJ2-1; 8 nucleotides match TRBD2. The J segment lost 5 bases and the V segment lost 7 bases, leaving 7 bases of the junction unmatched. The germline V gene encodes CDR1 LNHDA and CDR2 SQIVND (reference sequence). The CDR3 extends over 14 amino acids. CDR3: CASNLRGGHNEQFF. The DNA of the CDR3 is TGTGCCAGTAATCTTCGGGGGGGCCACAATGAGCAGTTCTTC.

This rearrangement joins TRBV19 to TRBJ1-3; D is possibly TRBD1 (6 bases). In germline, CDR1 is LNHDA, CDR2 SQIVND (reference sequence). The CDR3 spans 15 residues. The ends were cut back, 7 bases at V and 2 bases at J, with 15 bases in the middle. The CDR3 DNA reads TGTGCCAGTATCCGAAGCAGGGGCACTGGAAACACCATATATTTT. It translates to CASIRSRGTGNTIYF.